This T cell receptor beta chain emerged from a study of blood T cell repertoires in COVID-19. Study context: Whether acute or convalescent, the COVID-19 samples came from the United States, Italy and Spain. The cDNA or gDNA used as material had been derived from T cells, B-cell-depleted T cells, or PBMCs.

CDR3 length: 15 residues. Trimming shortened V by 4 bases and J by 1 base, and 13 bases separated the two germline ends. The V gene's germline CDR1 is SGHDN and CDR2 FVKESK. Data came from immunoSEQ multiplex PCR; TCRdb stores just in-frame clones and leaves some out. The table shows under 300,000 clones, with around 80% occurring only once. The origin of this receptor is a young woman with acute or convalescent COVID-19. The sequenced material came from peripheral blood. The genes are TRBV14 and TRBJ2-5; D possibly corresponds to TRBD1 (5 bases). The CDR3 loop reads CASSPYWTLQETQYF. CDR3 nucleotide sequence: TGTGCCAGCAGCCCTTATTGGACACTCCAAGAGACCCAGTACTTC.